This T cell receptor (beta chain) stems from a study of beta chain features in type 1 diabetes. Turning to the study itself: The number of sorted cells examined across all samples was roughly 100,000,000. Study outcomes and limitations: Type 1 diabetes patients showed a moderate but significant shortening of TCRB CDR3s in all four CD4+ subsets.

In this sample, this clone turned up a few times. The target antigen is unknown. Every isolated RNA sample was fully reverse transcribed, so sequencing captured expressed TCRB transcripts. Sequencing was performed with immunoSEQ multiplex PCR; in TCRdb, only in-frame clones are kept and a portion is missing. The data contain hundreds of thousands of clones, around 9.3% of them singletons. The TCR originated in a young man with type 1 diabetes. Sequenced: central memory CD4+ T cells from blood.

This CDR3 is CASSPQTGPYEQYF. The DNA for the CDR3 is TGCGCCAGCAGCCCCCAGACAGGGCCCTACGAGCAGTACTTC. The chain joins TRBV4-3 to TRBJ2-7; 7 bases are a match to TRBD1. V lost 4 bases, J lost 2 bases, and 5 bases stayed unmatched. Germline V gene lookup returns CDR1 LGHNA and CDR2 YSLEER. The CDR3 runs 14 residues.